Each of the 30 T cell receptor beta chains below was sequenced from the same sample in a study of T cells after yellow fever vaccination. TCRdb analysed the 5' RACE reads with MiXCR anew, one entry per CDR3 protein. This sample has 300,000 to 350,000 distinct CDR3 sequences, with 4% found just once. Sample: PBMCs, taken 5 days after the yellow fever booster vaccination. Receptors were obtained from a man younger than 35 who received the YFV17D yellow fever vaccine.

This clonotype was seen many times. The V call is TRBV29-1, the J call TRBJ2-3; 11 bases line up with TRBD2. The junction had 8 bases not matched to a gene; V was cut back by 7 bases and J by 5 bases. The CDR3 length is 14 residues. Germline CDR1 is SQVTM and CDR2 is ANQGSEA. The CDR3 nucleotides are TGCAGCGGCGACACTAGCGGGGGCGGAGATACGCAGTATTTT. Translated: CSGDTSGGGDTQYF.

This clonotype appeared many times. V and J are TRBV11-2 and TRBJ2-7; D perhaps matches TRBD1 (8 bases). The CDR3 runs to 18 residues. Germline V CDR1 and CDR2: SGHAT, FQNNGV. V was trimmed by 5 bases and J by 0 bases, leaving 23 bases between them. CDR3 sequence reads: CASSDLYGGDRSSYEQYF. CDR3 bases: TGTGCCAGCAGCGACCTTTATGGGGGGGACAGGAGCTCCTACGAGCAGTACTTC.

The V and J genes are TRBV20-1 and TRBJ2-2, with D unclear. V dropped 5 bases and J dropped 0 bases, with 7 bases sitting between them. The CDR3 length is 13 residues. In germline, CDR1 is DFQATT, CDR2 SNEGSKA (reference sequence). The CDR3 sequence: CSAPSANTGELFF. DNA of the CDR3: TGCAGTGCTCCATCCGCGAACACCGGGGAGCTGTTTTTT.

The V gene is TRBV5-1, the J gene TRBJ2-6, with 12 bases fitting TRBD1. V trimming: 4 bases; J trimming: 3 bases; junction bases outside the gene matches: 8. CDR3 size: 18 residues. Germline V CDR1 and CDR2: SGHRS, YFSETQ. The CDR3 region is CASSNRDRGQDGANVLTF. The CDR3 nucleotides read TGCGCCAGCAGCAACCGGGACAGGGGGCAGGATGGGGCCAACGTCCTGACTTTC.

This sequence joins TRBV5-4 and TRBJ2-1, with 8 bases fitting TRBD1. Germline V gene data show CDR1 as SGHNT and CDR2 as YYREEE (reference sequence). V lost 5 bases, J lost 10 bases, and 8 bases stayed unmatched. CDR3 length: 13 residues. The CDR3, as DNA: TGTGCCAGCAGACCTTCCGACAGGGGCGAGCAGTTCTTC. It codes for CASRPSDRGEQFF.

The J gene is TRBJ2-7, the V gene TRBV18; possible D gene TRBD2, 5 bases. CDR3 length equals 16 residues. Trimming took off 2 bases at V and 7 bases at J, with 21 bases between the two ends. Germline CDR1 and CDR2: KGHSH and LQKENI. The CDR3 DNA follows: TGTGCCAGCTCACCAGACCAGCGGAGCCTCTCGGGTGAGCAGTACTTC. It yields the protein CASSPDQRSLSGEQYF.

This rearrangement joins TRBV4-1 to TRBJ1-2; D unclear. Trimming removed 0 bases at V and 4 bases at J, with 15 bases between. CDR1 is MGHRA, CDR2 YSYEKL, per germline. This CDR3 contains 16 residues. CDR3 nucleotides: TGCGCCAGCAGCCAAGACGTACGGGAAGGGATCTATGGCTACACCTTC. Its translation: CASSQDVREGIYGYTF.

A few counts support this clonotype. V and J are TRBV30 and TRBJ2-3, with D maybe TRBD2 (6 bases). This CDR3 comprises 14 residues. The ends were cut back, 2 bases at V and 2 bases at J, with 11 bases in the middle. Germline loops: CDR1 GTSNPN, CDR2 SVGIG (reference sequence). CDR3: CAWSIAGLTDTQYF. The CDR3 DNA reads as TGTGCCTGGAGTATTGCGGGGCTCACAGATACGCAGTATTTT.

The chain joins TRBV19 to TRBJ2-1; TRBD2 agrees at 9 bases. The CDR3 is 13 amino acids. J was trimmed by 12 bases and V by 5 bases; bases with no gene match: 8. Germline V gene lookup returns CDR1 LNHDA and CDR2 SQIVND (reference sequence). CDR3 sequence: CASSRRLADTQFF. CDR3 nucleotides: TGTGCCAGTAGTCGTCGACTAGCGGATACGCAGTTCTTC. Filled out from reference TRBV19 and TRBJ2-1, the complete variable domain reads DGGITQSPKYLFRKEGQNVTLSCEQNLNHDAMYWYRQDPGQGLRLIYYSQIVNDFQKGDIAEGYSVSREKKESFPLTVTSAQKNPTAFYLCASSRRLADTQFFGPGTRLTVL.

V and J are TRBV3-1 and TRBJ2-7, with 7 positions matching TRBD2. The ends lost 1 base at V and 1 base at J; junction bases unmatched: 4. There are 15 residues in the CDR3. Germline lookup yields CDR1 LGHDT and CDR2 YNNKEL (reference sequence). The CDR3 spells CASSQASGASYEQYF. The CDR3 nucleotides read TGTGCCAGCAGCCAAGCAAGCGGGGCATCCTACGAGCAGTACTTC.

This chain uses TRBV6-2 or TRBV6-3 with TRBJ2-1; D possibly matches TRBD1 or TRBD2 (5 bases each). Germline CDR1 and CDR2: MNHEY and SVGEGT. V was clipped by 5 bases and J by 2 bases, with 10 bases between them. CDR3 length equals 14 residues. Here the CDR3 reads CASSRRGPYNEQFF. The DNA for the CDR3 is TGTGCCAGCAGTCGCCGGGGCCCCTACAATGAGCAGTTCTTC.

This clonotype was seen at least ten times. This chain connects TRBV7-9 to TRBJ2-1; 10 bases line up with TRBD2. The V gene's germline CDR1 is SEHNR and CDR2 FQNEAQ (reference sequence). This CDR3 region has 17 residues. Trimming at V came to 4 bases and at J to 2 bases, leaving 8 bases not matched to a gene. The CDR3, as DNA: TGTGCCAGCAGCTCCAACCGGCTAGCGGGGGCCTACAATGAGCAGTTCTTC. Translated, it gives CASSSNRLAGAYNEQFF.

This chain uses TRBV9 with TRBJ2-5; D remains ambiguous. The CDR3 totals 15 residues. V gave up 0 bases and J gave up 2 bases, with 11 bases separating them. The germline V gene has CDR1 SGDLS and CDR2 YYNGEE. CDR3 amino acids: CASSVEGWSQETQYF. CDR3 DNA sequence: TGTGCCAGCAGCGTAGAAGGTTGGAGTCAAGAGACCCAGTACTTC.

This clonotype was seen a handful of times. J is TRBJ1-5 and V is TRBV4-3; TRBD1 aligns across 8 bases. The CDR3 totals 15 residues. V trimming: 1 base; J trimming: 4 bases; junction bases outside the gene matches: 3. From germline, CDR1 is LGHNA and CDR2 YSLEER. The CDR3 nucleotides read TGCGCCAGCAGCCAAGGGACAGGGTCAAATCAGCCCCAGCATTTT. This codes for CASSQGTGSNQPQHF.

This clonotype showed up many times. This chain uses TRBV12-3 or TRBV12-4 with TRBJ1-1, with D possibly matching TRBD1 (5 bases). This CDR3 is built from 12 residues. The V end lost 2 bases, the J end lost 7 bases, and 8 bases lay between the germline ends. CDR3 region: CASSLQRGEAFF. DNA for the CDR3: TGTGCCAGCAGTTTACAGAGGGGTGAAGCTTTCTTT.

In its sample, this clonotype was seen many times. The chain recombines TRBV7-2 with TRBJ2-5, with a tentative D call TRBD1 (6 bases). The CDR3 runs to 15 residues. Germline loops: CDR1 SGHTA, CDR2 FQGNSA. Trimming stripped 11 bases from V and 6 bases from J, with 25 bases between. In nucleotides, the CDR3 is TGTGCCTCCTTCCGACTGACAGGACTCCATAAGACCCAGTACTTC. Amino acids: CASFRLTGLHKTQYF.

This sequence joins TRBV27 and TRBJ1-6; D is unresolved. CDR3 size: 15 residues. V dropped 6 bases and J dropped 5 bases, with 14 bases sitting between them. Per germline, CDR1 MNHEY and CDR2 SMNVEV (reference sequence). DNA for the CDR3: TGTGCCAGCAGACTTACCTTCGGGAATAATTCACCCCTCCACTTT. Residues: CASRLTFGNNSPLHF.

The rearrangement uses TRBV4-1 and TRBJ1-6, with 7 bases fitting TRBD1. There are 14 residues in the CDR3. The V and J ends lost 4 bases and 9 bases, in that order; junction bases with no gene match: 6. Looked up from germline, CDR1 is MGHRA and CDR2 is YSYEKL. CDR3 residues: CASSRGQQVSPLHF. CDR3 bases: TGCGCCAGCAGCCGGGGACAGCAAGTTTCACCCCTCCACTTT.

There are a few counts of this clonotype. V gene TRBV28 combines with J gene TRBJ2-3; 9 nucleotides match TRBD1. This CDR3 comprises 12 residues. Trimming cost V 8 bases and J 6 bases; bases outside gene matches: 3. Germline CDR1 MDHEN, CDR2 SYDVKM. This chain's CDR3 is CASEQGADTQYF. Written as DNA, the CDR3 is TGTGCCAGCGAACAGGGGGCTGATACGCAGTATTTT. Looking up the rest from reference TRBV28 and TRBJ2-3 gives the full variable domain: DVKVTQSSRYLVKRTGEKVFLECVQDMDHENMFWYRQDPGLGLRLIYFSYDVKMKEKGDIPEGYSVSREKKERFSLILESASTNQTSMYLCASEQGADTQYFGPGTRLTVL.

This clonotype turned up a few times. V and J are TRBV4-1 and TRBJ2-3; a weak D match, TRBD2 (6 bases). Trimming shortened V by 0 bases and J by 1 base, and 14 bases separated the two germline ends. The CDR3 covers 17 residues. CDR1 and CDR2 from the germline V gene are MGHRA and YSYEKL. CDR3 region: CASSQEVGWGGTDTQYF. The CDR3 bases are TGCGCCAGCAGCCAAGAAGTTGGATGGGGGGGCACAGATACGCAGTATTTT.

The rearrangement links TRBV28 to TRBJ1-1; TRBD1 aligns across 9 bases. V shed 3 bases, J shed 5 bases, and the junction held 4 bases outside the gene matches. Germline CDR1 reads MDHEN; CDR2 reads SYDVKM. The CDR3 is made up of 14 amino acids. DNA for the CDR3: TGTGCCAGCAGTTTTCTGACAGGGGGGACTGAAGCTTTCTTT. Residues: CASSFLTGGTEAFF.

This clonotype has ten or more counts. The chain joins TRBV16 to TRBJ2-5; maybe TRBD2 (6 bases). Germline V gene lookup returns CDR1 KGHSY and CDR2 FQNENV. CDR3 length: 14 amino acids. The V gene lost 0 bases and the J gene lost 7 bases, with 12 bases spanning the gap. The CDR3 protein is CASSQSGGSGTQYF. The CDR3 region has the DNA TGTGCCAGCAGCCAATCAGGAGGGTCCGGGACCCAGTACTTC.

In its sample, this clonotype was seen a few times. The V gene is TRBV3-1, the J gene TRBJ2-1; 9 nucleotides line up with TRBD1. The CDR3 extends over 16 amino acids. With 3 bases clipped from V and 6 bases from J, the junction kept 9 bases outside the gene matches. The germline gives CDR1 LGHDT, CDR2 YNNKEL (reference sequence). CDR3 sequence (DNA): TGTGCCAGCAGCCAGGCCCGGGACAGGGTGGCCAATGAGCAGTTCTTC. It specifies CASSQARDRVANEQFF.

The chain recombines TRBV5-5 with TRBJ1-3, with TRBD1 as a possible D gene (6 bases). Germline assignment: CDR1 SGHKS and CDR2 YYEKEE (reference sequence). The ends were cut back, 5 bases at V and 3 bases at J, with 21 bases in the middle. CDR3 length: 17 amino acids. The CDR3 is CASSFTDRRAFGNTIYF. CDR3 in DNA: TGTGCCAGCAGTTTTACAGACAGGAGGGCATTTGGAAACACCATATATTTT.

Only a few counts were recorded for this clonotype. The chain joins TRBV4-3 to TRBJ2-2, with a tentative D call TRBD1 (6 bases). V was clipped by 0 bases and J by 8 bases, with 13 bases between them. The CDR3 is made up of 15 amino acids. Germline CDR1 is LGHNA and CDR2 is YSLEER. The CDR3 is CASSQEGRGFGELFF. The CDR3, as DNA: TGCGCCAGCAGCCAAGAGGGCAGGGGATTTGGGGAGCTGTTTTTT.

The chain's CDR3 is CASSQDETGGFYEQYF. In DNA form, the CDR3 reads TGCGCCAGCAGCCAAGATGAGACGGGGGGCTTCTACGAGCAGTACTTC. The gene calls are TRBV4-3 and TRBJ2-7, with D tentatively TRBD2 (7 bases). There are 16 residues in the CDR3. V lost 0 bases to trimming and J lost 3 bases, with 15 bases between them. Per the germline V gene, CDR1 is LGHNA and CDR2 is YSLEER.

This clonotype has a handful of counts. The V gene is TRBV7-2, the J gene TRBJ1-3, with unresolved D. Trimming took off 3 bases at V and 0 bases at J, with 6 bases between the two ends. Germline-derived CDR1 and CDR2 are SGHTA and FQGNSA. CDR3 size: 14 residues. CDR3 DNA: TGTGCCAGCAGCTTGGCAGTCTCTGGAAACACCATATATTTT. Encoded protein: CASSLAVSGNTIYF.

This clonotype was seen repeatedly, ten times or more. The J gene is TRBJ1-1, the V gene TRBV4-1; D is perhaps TRBD1 (6 bases). The CDR3 loop spans 13 amino acids. V lost 4 bases and J lost 1, with 7 bases in between. Per germline, CDR1 MGHRA and CDR2 YSYEKL. CDR3: CASSRGPNTEAFF. Written as DNA, the CDR3 is TGCGCCAGCAGCCGGGGGCCGAACACTGAAGCTTTCTTT.

This clonotype was picked up a small number of times. The V gene is TRBV20-1, the J gene TRBJ1-5, with unresolved D. The V and J ends lost 0 bases and 2 bases respectively, with 14 bases between them. Germline V gives CDR1 DFQATT, CDR2 SNEGSKA (reference sequence). The CDR3 runs to 16 residues. The CDR3 sequence: CSAREVYTWGNQPQHF. Here the CDR3 DNA reads TGCAGTGCTAGAGAGGTGTATACCTGGGGCAATCAGCCCCAGCATTTT.

This clonotype has a count of ten or more. The V and J genes are TRBV5-6 and TRBJ2-5; tentative D call: TRBD1 (5 bases). The germline gives CDR1 SGHDT, CDR2 YYEEEE. Between the trimmed V and J ends, which lost 0 bases and 4 bases, there was a span of 22 bases. The CDR3 sequence is 18 residues long. The chain's CDR3 is CASSLARASRSGGETQYF. Written as DNA, the CDR3 is TGTGCCAGCAGCTTGGCCAGGGCATCACGGTCGGGTGGAGAGACCCAGTACTTC.